The rows below give T cell receptor beta chains drawn from one sample of a study of PD-1 blockade in classical Hodgkin lymphoma. Libraries were prepared by immunoSEQ multiplex PCR; TCRdb keeps only in-frame clonotypes and omits some of them. The sample gives approximately 59,000 clones, around 93% of which show up once; less than 11% is in the top ten. This sample comprised peripheral blood mononuclear cells (PBMCs), obtained before the second cycle of nivolumab. The receptor source for this set is a human donor with classical Hodgkin lymphoma. The conserved cysteine and the conserved F or W are not part of the CDR3 here.

V gene	J gene	CDR3 protein
TRBV6-6	TRBJ1-1	ASSYSRDTEAF
TRBV9	TRBJ2-3	ASSVATVGGGGRDTQY
TRBV4-2	TRBJ2-1	ASSPDSGGGQF
TRBV6-1	TRBJ2-7	ASSDRVNEQY
TRBV4-1	TRBJ1-2	ASSQDPGPGGFKKDT
TRBV6-5	TRBJ2-3	ASRVGVGDTQY
TRBV29-1	TRBJ2-4	SVELGQTKNIQY
TRBV7-2	TRBJ1-1	ASSLWAGTEAF
TRBV7-9	TRBJ1-5	ASSLAYQPQH
TRBV6-5	TRBJ1-2	ASRGPVGYT
TRBV14	TRBJ2-4	ASSQDRASKNIQY
TRBV10-3	TRBJ2-2	ATTGPGELF
TRBV9	TRBJ2-1	ASSVGRGPNEQF
TRBV5-4	TRBJ2-5	ASSPTIAGGGETQY
TRBV5-1	TRBJ2-7	ASSSLLAGVGSYEQY
TRBV7-9	TRBJ1-2	ASSPDGYGYT
TRBV5-8	TRBJ2-3	ASRHRYASGASTDTQY
TRBV30	TRBJ2-3	AWSLSFASTDTQY
TRBV30	TRBJ2-5	AWSVGGRETQY
TRBV7-9	TRBJ2-7	ASSLADEQY
TRBV30	TRBJ2-7	AWSRGSEQY
TRBV4-1	TRBJ2-1	ASSQDAYNEQF
TRBV9	TRBJ2-1	ASSMVTSGGLGNEQF
TRBV7-9	TRBJ2-1	ASSPVLAGGRWNEQF
TRBV10-3	TRBJ2-7	AISEGISLGEQY
TRBV6-1	TRBJ1-5	ASSETRYGDQPQH
TRBV5-5	TRBJ1-2	ASSLVGTGNGYT
TRBV27	TRBJ1-2	ASSLSSALAGDYYGYT
TRBV18	TRBJ2-7	ASSHTYEQY
TRBV5-4	TRBJ2-7	ASSLGTLPTYEQY
TRBV10-1	TRBJ2-5	ASSEVRAVTQY
TRBV10-1	TRBJ2-7	ASSESGVAVLREQY
TRBV5-1	TRBJ2-5	ASSLAGGGQETQY
TRBV13	TRBJ2-2	ASSLGSYTGELF
TRBV7-9	TRBJ2-1	ASSPRLATYNEQF
TRBV7-9	TRBJ2-1	ASSLVLGSYNEQF
TRBV19	TRBJ1-5	ASSGSYQPQH
TRBV6-1	TRBJ1-5	ASSEVPGPYNQPQH
TRBV19	TRBJ2-7	ASSIGLDHEQY
TRBV7-3	TRBJ2-2	ASSPRLAGANTGELF
TRBV30	TRBJ2-7	ACLGGYDEQY
TRBV28	TRBJ1-2	ASSLPWTGYGYT
TRBV28	TRBJ2-1	ATFTYGQGSDNEQF
TRBV4-1	TRBJ1-5	ASSQEDRVIQPQH
TRBV5-6	TRBJ2-3	ASSFTSHSTDTQY
TRBV7-9	TRBJ2-7	ASSLADAGEQY
TRBV2	TRBJ1-2	ASSYRENYGYT
TRBV27	TRBJ2-1	ASSLGQGSPNEQF
TRBV7-6	TRBJ2-1	ASSLGQGASNEQF
TRBV12-5	TRBJ2-2	ASGLGTGWNTGELF
TRBV11-2	TRBJ2-7	ASSSITGLRYEQY
TRBV25-1	TRBJ2-7	ASSEKGYGGSSSYEQY